The entry that follows covers one T cell receptor (beta chain) sequence. Its antigen is as yet unknown. This entry belongs to a study of T cells in localized non-small cell lung cancer. Whole-study results and caveats: Longer overall survival accompanied higher blood T cell density. Median roughly 57 top-100 tumor clones were shared with paired adjacent lung.

Some clones are missing from TCRdb's copy, which holds only in-frame ones; the method was immunoSEQ multiplex PCR. Altogether fewer than 95,000 clones are present, roughly 88% being singletons, with the ten largest covering roughly 4.3%. The CDR3 is 13 residues long. The germline CDR1 and CDR2 sequences are SGDLS and YYNGEE. V lost 2 bases and J 6 bases, leaving 12 bases between the germline ends. V gene TRBV9 combines with J gene TRBJ2-7, with unresolved D. This specimen was PBMCs, taken before any cancer treatment. This TCR came from a woman aged 35 to 70 with stage II squamous cell lung carcinoma. Written as DNA, the CDR3 is TGTGCCAGCAGCGTTGCCCCGCAAGGCGAGCAGTACTTC. This sequence encodes CASSVAPQGEQYF.